A selection of T cell receptor beta chains follows, all from one sample in a study of blood T cell repertoires in COVID-19. Here immunoSEQ multiplex PCR was the method, and the copy in TCRdb shows in-frame clones only, minus some. This sample has roughly 200,000 clones; less than 80% occur once, and the top ten carry about 14%. The sequencing input was peripheral blood. These receptors came from a man over 45 who had recovered from COVID-19. The CDR3 runs from the conserved cysteine through the conserved F or W. D genes are given only for firm matches. Only some rows state a clone size, as once, few, many or a class for expanded clones.

J,V,size,D,CDR3,DNA
TRBJ1-6,TRBV11-2,few,NA,CASSLAGPRNSPLHF,TGTGCCAGCAGCTTAGCAGGGCCGCGGAATTCACCCCTCCACTTT
TRBJ2-1,TRBV19,NA,NA,CASSTGSINNEQFF,TGTGCCAGTAGTACCGGGAGTATCAACAATGAGCAGTTCTTC
TRBJ1-5,TRBV19,NA,TRBD1,CASSRGKDRDSGQPQHF,TGTGCCAGTAGTAGGGGGAAAGACAGGGACAGTGGTCAGCCCCAGCATTTT
TRBJ2-2,TRBV7-9,NA,NA,CASSLPATLTGELFF,TGTGCCAGCAGCTTACCAGCGACCCTCACCGGGGAGCTGTTTTTT
TRBJ2-1,TRBV11-3,NA,TRBD2,CASSKGTSENNEQFF,TGTGCCAGCAGCAAAGGGACTAGCGAAAACAATGAGCAGTTCTTC
TRBJ2-7,TRBV2,NA,NA,CASSEKGAEQYF,TGTGCCAGCAGTGAGAAAGGGGCCGAGCAGTACTTC
TRBJ1-5,TRBV30,many,NA,CAWSPSIRQPQHF,TGTGCCTGGAGCCCGTCTATACGCCAGCCCCAGCATTTT
TRBJ2-2,TRBV11-2,NA,NA,CASSLMVSVTGELFF,TGTGCCAGCAGCTTAATGGTTTCGGTGACCGGGGAGCTGTTTTTT
TRBJ2-5,TRBV5-1,NA,NA,CASSWAGEQETQYF,TGCGCCAGCAGCTGGGCCGGGGAGCAAGAGACCCAGTACTTC
TRBJ1-1,TRBV11-3,NA,NA,CASSLETETEAFF,TGTGCCAGCAGCCTAGAGACAGAGACTGAAGCTTTCTTT
TRBJ2-5,TRBV4-1,NA,TRBD1,CASRRQGLKGETQYF,TGCGCCAGCAGGCGACAGGGGCTGAAGGGAGAGACCCAGTACTTC
TRBJ2-1,TRBV10-3,few,NA,CAISDQLAGGSYNEQFF,TGTGCCATCAGTGACCAACTAGCAGGTGGCTCCTACAATGAGCAGTTCTTC
TRBJ1-2,TRBV28,NA,TRBD1,CAAQGTNYGYTF,TGTGCGGCACAGGGGACTAACTATGGCTACACCTTC
TRBJ2-1,TRBV6-5,NA,NA,CASRPISRDNEQFF,TGTGCCAGCAGACCTATTAGTCGGGACAATGAGCAGTTCTTC
TRBJ1-2,TRBV5-1,once,NA,CASSAQTGNYGYTF,TGCGCCAGCAGCGCCCAAACAGGGAACTATGGCTACACCTTC
TRBJ2-1,TRBV10-1,NA,TRBD2,CASSDYGLAGLQDEQFF,TGCGCCAGCAGTGATTATGGGCTAGCGGGACTTCAGGATGAGCAGTTCTTC
TRBJ1-1,TRBV3-1/TRBV3-2,few,NA,CASSQAVAGVEAFF,TGTGCCAGCAGCCAAGCCGTGGCAGGGGTTGAAGCTTTCTTT
TRBJ1-2,TRBV6-5,NA,NA,CASIAEYGYTF,TGTGCCAGCATCGCGGAGTATGGCTACACCTTC
TRBJ2-1,TRBV24-1,NA,NA,CATSDPSGRGLVQFF,TGTGCCACCAGTGATCCTAGTGGCAGGGGTTTGGTGCAGTTCTTC
TRBJ2-1,TRBV7-8,few,NA,CASSLVSAQTRNNEQFF,TGTGCCAGCAGCTTAGTAAGCGCGCAGACTAGGAACAATGAGCAGTTCTTC
TRBJ1-2,TRBV27,NA,TRBD1,CASSSWTGGVRGYTF,TGTGCCAGCAGCTCTTGGACAGGGGGTGTGAGGGGCTACACCTTC
TRBJ2-5,TRBV27,NA,TRBD1,CASSPLRQGAETQYF,TGTGCCAGCAGTCCTCTAAGACAGGGGGCCGAGACCCAGTACTTC
TRBJ1-2,TRBV2,NA,TRBD1,CASTRSGWTGGGRGGYTF,TGTGCCAGCACCAGATCGGGATGGACAGGGGGCGGACGTGGTGGCTACACCTTC